Included here is one T cell receptor beta chain sequence, with context. Original methodology: Using reference gene primer amplification, nucleated cell counts were estimated. The assay was immunoSEQ multiplex PCR, and TCRdb's table has in-frame clones only and misses some. From that table come the V and J calls and clone size; the DNA was used to work out D and trimming. Among 350,000 to 400,000 clones listed, approximately 90% were seen once. These data originate in a study of blood T cell repertoires in COVID-19. Study as a whole: Sources were T cells, B-cell-depleted T cells, or PBMCs; the material itself was cDNA or gDNA.

Study members were between about 18 and 89 years old and lived in over 20 US regions. Cohort 3 recovered donors had two negative PCRs, clearance, or symptom resolution. The CDR3 length is 16 residues. Trimming took 6 bases from V and 4 from J; bases not matched to a gene: 12. Germline CDR1 reads MDHEN; CDR2 reads SYDVKM. The receptor comes from a woman aged 18-29 years who had recovered from COVID-19. The chain is built from TRBV28 and TRBJ1-2; 9 nucleotides match TRBD1. Sequenced: PBMCs or T cells enriched from blood (not recorded which). The CDR3 DNA is TGTGCCAGCAGATTACCGGGACAGGGATCCAGCTATGGCTACACCTTC. Protein sequence: CASRLPGQGSSYGYTF.